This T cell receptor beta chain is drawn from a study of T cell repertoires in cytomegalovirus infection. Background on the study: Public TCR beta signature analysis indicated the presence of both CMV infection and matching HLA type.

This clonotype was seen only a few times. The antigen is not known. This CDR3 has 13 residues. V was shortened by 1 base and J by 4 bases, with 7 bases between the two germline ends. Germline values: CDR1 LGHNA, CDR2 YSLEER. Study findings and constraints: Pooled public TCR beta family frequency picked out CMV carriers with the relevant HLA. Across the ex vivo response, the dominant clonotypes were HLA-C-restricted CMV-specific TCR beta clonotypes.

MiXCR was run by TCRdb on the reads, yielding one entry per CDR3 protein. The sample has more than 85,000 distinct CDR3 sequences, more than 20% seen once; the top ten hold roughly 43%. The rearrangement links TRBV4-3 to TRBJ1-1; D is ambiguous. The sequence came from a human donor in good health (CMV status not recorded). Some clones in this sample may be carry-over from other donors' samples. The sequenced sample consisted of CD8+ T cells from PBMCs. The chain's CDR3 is CASSQVDGTEAFF. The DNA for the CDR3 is TGCGCCAGCAGCCAAGTCGACGGCACTGAAGCTTTCTTT.